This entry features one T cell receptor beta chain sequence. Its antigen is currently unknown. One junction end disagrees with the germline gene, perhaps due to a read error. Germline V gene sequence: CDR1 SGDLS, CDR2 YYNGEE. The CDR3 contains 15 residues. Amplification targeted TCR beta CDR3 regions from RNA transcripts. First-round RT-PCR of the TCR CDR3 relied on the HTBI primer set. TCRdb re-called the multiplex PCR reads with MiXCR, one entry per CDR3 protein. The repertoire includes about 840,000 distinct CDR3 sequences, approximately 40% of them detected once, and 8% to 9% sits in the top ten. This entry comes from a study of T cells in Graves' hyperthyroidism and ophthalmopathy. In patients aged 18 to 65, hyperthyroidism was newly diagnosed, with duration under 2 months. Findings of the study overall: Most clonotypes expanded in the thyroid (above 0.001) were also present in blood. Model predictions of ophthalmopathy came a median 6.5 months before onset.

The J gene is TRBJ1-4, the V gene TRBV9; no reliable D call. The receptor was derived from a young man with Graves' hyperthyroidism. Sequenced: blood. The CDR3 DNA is TGTGCCAGCAGCGCCTTACCTGCAACTAGTGAAAAACTGTTTTTT. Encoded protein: CASSALPATSEKLFF.